This TCR beta chain was found in a study of blood T cell repertoires in COVID-19. Study-level information: The origin of the acute and convalescent COVID-19 samples was the United States, Italy and Spain. From T cells, B-cell-depleted T cells, or PBMCs came the material, which was cDNA or gDNA.

In its sample, this clone was seen once. Germline assignment: CDR1 SGHKS and CDR2 YYEKEE (reference sequence). Trimming at V came to 0 bases and at J to 4 bases, leaving 10 bases not matched to a gene. The CDR3 has 17 amino acids. In the original processing: Estimation of nucleated cell counts relied on the amplification of reference gene primers. Clones were sequenced by immunoSEQ multiplex PCR, and TCRdb holds only the in-frame ones, with some missing. V, J and clone size were drawn from that table, and D and trimming were deduced from the DNA. The table shows under 200,000 clones, with 88% occurring only once.

Sequences were obtained from peripheral blood. The V and J genes are TRBV5-5 and TRBJ2-7, with TRBD1 identical over 10 bases. This TCR was sampled from a man over 45 who had recovered from COVID-19. CDR3 sequence reads: CASSLEGDRGRVYEQYF. Written as DNA, the CDR3 is TGTGCCAGCAGCTTGGAAGGTGACAGGGGGCGTGTGTACGAGCAGTACTTC.